These 8 T cell receptor beta chains came from one sample sequenced in a study of T cell clonality in common variable immunodeficiency (dated by TCRdb to between 2014 and 2016). The antigens of these receptors remain unknown. Library construction relied on the immunoSEQ multiplex PCR assay. TCRdb stores this immuneACCESS table with in-frame sequences only. Part of the clones is absent; in the studies checked, under half of the shortfall reflects unresolved V genes, and no reason is known for the rest. For this sample, 2,000 to 2,500 clones are listed, none of them singletons. In total, the top ten clones hold around 12% of the sample. Broad study findings and their caveats: CVID TCRbeta sequences reportedly showed fewer deletions and N-nucleotide insertions and lacked highly modified clones with 13 or more V deletions.

The sequenced material came from peripheral blood mononuclear cells. The receptor source for this set is a human donor with common variable immunodeficiency.

With regard to this clone: The read gets to within 3 residues of the CDR3 end, and the germline J gene fills in the rest. V and J are TRBV18 and TRBJ2-7, with 9 nucleotides matching TRBD1. This CDR3 region has 14 residues. J gave up 5 bases and V 3 bases, and 5 bases lay outside the gene matches. Germline V gives CDR1 KGHSH, CDR2 LQKENI. The part of the CDR3 DNA that was read is TGTGCCAGCTCACCGGGACAGGGCAAGGACGAG. Translated, it gives CASSPGQGKDE. The whole CDR3 sequence is CASSPGQGKDEQYF.

Worth noting for this clone: The missing CDR3 end, 3 residues past where the read stops, is filled in from the germline J gene. This rearrangement joins TRBV19 to TRBJ1-5, with a possible D match to TRBD1 (6 bases). CDR1 is LNHDA and CDR2 is SQIVND in the germline V gene (reference sequence). Trimming took off 5 bases at V and 5 bases at J, with 13 bases between the two ends. The CDR3 is made up of 14 amino acids. Partial CDR3 DNA: TGTGCCAGTAGTTTCGATACAGGGTATCAGCCC. This encodes CASSFDTGYQP. The full CDR3 sequence reads CASSFDTGYQPQHF.

This clone has just a few counts. A junction end diverges from the germline sequence, so it may reflect a read error. Read sequence stops 3 residues before the CDR3 end, and the germline J gene provides the missing end. Distinct nucleotide sequences in the sample also encode this CDR3. J is TRBJ1-2 and V is TRBV18; 9 nucleotides match TRBD1. Germline V gene data show CDR1 as KGHSH and CDR2 as LQKENI. This CDR3 is built from 15 residues. CDR3 sequence: CASSLGTGYNYGYTF. The sequenced part of the CDR3 DNA is TGTGCCAGCTCACTTGGGACAGGGTACAACTACGGC. Complete variable domain (other parts from reference TRBV18 and TRBJ1-2): NAGVMQNPRHLVRRRGQEARLRCSPMKGHSHVYWYRQLPEEGLKFMVYLQKENIIDESGMPKERFSAEFPKEGPSILRIQQVVRGDSAAYFCASSLGTGYNYGYTFGSGTRLTVV.

For this clone: The sequence runs out 3 residues before the end of the CDR3; the remainder is reconstructed from the germline J gene. V and J are TRBV18 and TRBJ2-2; the D gene is possibly TRBD1 (5 bases). The V end was cut by 2 bases, the J end by 7 bases, with 14 bases between. The CDR3 has 15 amino acids. Germline CDR1 KGHSH, CDR2 LQKENI. CDR3 DNA, as far as it was read: TGTGCCAGCTCACCAGCCGACAGTCCGGGCGGGGAG. Protein sequence: CASSPADSPGGE. The entire CDR3 is CASSPADSPGGELFF. The full variable domain, in which reference TRBV18 and TRBJ2-2 provide the parts outside the CDR3, is NAGVMQNPRHLVRRRGQEARLRCSPMKGHSHVYWYRQLPEEGLKFMVYLQKENIIDESGMPKERFSAEFPKEGPSILRIQQVVRGDSAAYFCASSPADSPGGELFFGEGSRLTVL.

The CDR3 DNA, read in part, is TGTGCCAGCTCAAAACAGGGAATGAACACTGAA. Its protein is CASSKQGMNTE. The complete CDR3 protein is CASSKQGMNTEAFF. The chain is built from TRBV18 and TRBJ1-1; possibly TRBD1 for D (6 bases). The CDR3 extends 3 residues past the end of the read, so its final part is completed from the germline J gene. The CDR3 contains 14 residues. Germline CDR1 reads KGHSH; CDR2 reads LQKENI. V shed 5 bases and J shed 0 bases, with 10 bases lying between them.

CDR3 region: CASSVGLAAGDTQYF. Partial CDR3 DNA: TGTGCCAGCAGCGTGGGACTAGCGGCGGGGGATACG. V usage is TRBV7-7 and J usage is TRBJ2-3, with 11 bases fitting TRBD2. The read stops 3 residues short of the end of the CDR3; the missing end is completed from the germline J gene. Germline V gene lookup returns CDR1 SSHAT and CDR2 FNYEAQ (reference sequence). V shed 5 bases and J 6 bases; nucleotides not matched to a gene: 7. This CDR3 has 15 amino acids. The full variable domain, rest sourced from reference TRBV7-7 and TRBJ2-3, is GAGVSQSPRYKVTKRGQDVTLRCDPISSHATLYWYQQALGQGPEFLTYFNYEAQPDKSGLPSDRFSAERPEGSISTLTIQRTEQRDSAMYRCASSVGLAAGDTQYFGPGTRLTVL.

Concerning this clone: The CDR3 end is not reached by the read, which stops 3 residues before it; the germline J gene fills it in. The chain links TRBV2 to TRBJ2-1; 9 positions match TRBD1. The CDR3 length is 14 residues. Germline V lookup: CDR1 SNHLY, CDR2 FYNNEI. J gave up 6 bases and V 9 bases, and 9 bases lay outside the gene matches. CDR3 DNA, as far as it was read: TGTGCCAGTTCTCCGGGACAGGGAGGCAATGAG. Its protein is CASSPGQGGNE. The whole CDR3 sequence is CASSPGQGGNEQFF.

This clone was observed a few times. The read falls 3 residues short of the CDR3 end, and the missing part is taken from the germline J gene. The rearrangement joins TRBV6-2 or TRBV6-3 to TRBJ2-3; 8 positions match TRBD2. Germline V gene lookup returns CDR1 MNHEY and CDR2 SVGEGT. Trimming at V came to 4 bases and at J to 5 bases, leaving 8 bases not matched to a gene. This CDR3 comprises 15 residues. This chain's CDR3 is CASSSGAGDRDTQYF. The covered CDR3 bases are TGTGCCAGCAGTTCTGGAGCGGGAGATAGAGATACG.